One sample yielded the 14 T cell receptor beta chains listed below, sequenced in a study of vaccination and CD4 T cells after COVID-19. Sequencing of cultured CD4+ T cell DNA used the Oncomine TCR Beta short-read assay. From the PCR reads, TCRdb called clonotypes with MiXCR, one entry per CDR3 protein. The sample consists of some 23,000 distinct CDR3 sequences, 28% of them appearing once. Time point here: late sampling 161 to 241 days after vaccination in three convalescent patients. Indicated treatment: roughly 10-day PBMC culture with coronavirus spike peptide pools or control peptides (ViraFEST assay). Their antigens remain unidentified. Sequencing used CD4+ T cells from blood, cultured in vitro, obtained about 7 months after SARS-CoV-2 vaccination. The receptor source for this set is a human donor who had recovered from COVID-19.

This clonotype was counted only a few times. This chain connects TRBV6-4 to TRBJ2-1; 9 nucleotides line up with TRBD2. CDR3 length equals 15 residues. The germline V gene has CDR1 MRHNA and CDR2 SNTAGT. Trimming removed 5 bases from V and 5 bases from J; junction bases left unmatched: 7. The CDR3 DNA follows: TGTGCCAGCAGTTTTAGCGGGAGTAAGGACAATGAGCAGTTCTTC. Its translation: CASSFSGSKDNEQFF.

V usage is TRBV20-1 and J usage is TRBJ2-1, with a possible D match to TRBD2 (5 bases). Germline-derived CDR1 and CDR2 are DFQATT and SNEGSKA (reference sequence). This CDR3 contains 15 residues. The V end was cut by 0 bases, the J end by 0 bases, with 9 bases between. The CDR3 sequence: CSARDLGSSYNEQFF. The CDR3 region has the DNA TGCAGTGCTAGAGATCTGGGGAGCTCCTACAATGAGCAGTTCTTC.

The rearrangement joins TRBV20-1 to TRBJ2-7, with a possible D match to TRBD1 (6 bases). This CDR3 is 13 amino acids long. Per germline, CDR1 DFQATT and CDR2 SNEGSKA (reference sequence). V was clipped by 1 base and J by 7 bases, with 14 bases between them. The CDR3 DNA reads TGCAGTGCTAGAGCCGAGGGACATAGAGAGCAGTACTTC. It codes for CSARAEGHREQYF.

This clonotype was recorded a few times. This chain joins TRBV27 and TRBJ1-5, with 8 bases aligning to TRBD1. V trimming: 3 bases; J trimming: 6 bases; junction bases outside the gene matches: 4. The germline gives CDR1 MNHEY, CDR2 SMNVEV (reference sequence). The CDR3 runs to 14 residues. CDR3 nucleotide sequence: TGTGCCAGCAGTTTTGGACAGGGTGGTCAGCCCCAGCATTTT. Its protein product is CASSFGQGGQPQHF.

Of note for this clonotype: Compared with germline, one end of the junction differs, possibly owing to a read error. The DNA for the CDR3 is TGTGCCACCAATGATTCCCGTTACTCTGGGGCCAACGTCCTGACTTTC. Its translation: CATNDSRYSGANVLTF. The rearrangement uses TRBV24-1 and TRBJ2-6; D gene ambiguous. Per germline, CDR1 KGHDR and CDR2 SFDVKD. This CDR3 is built from 16 residues.

The gene calls are TRBV16 and TRBJ2-5, with 9 bases aligning to TRBD2. CDR1 and CDR2 (germline): KGHSY, FQNENV. This CDR3 is built from 16 residues. J gave up 4 bases and V 2 bases, and 8 bases lay outside the gene matches. The CDR3 nucleotides read TGTGCCAGCAGCCAACAGGCGGGAGGGCCCGGAGAGACCCAGTACTTC. As protein: CASSQQAGGPGETQYF.

This sequence joins TRBV18 and TRBJ2-7; D is ambiguous. The V end was cut by 6 bases, the J end by 0 bases, with 12 bases between. CDR3 length equals 14 residues. Germline V CDR1 and CDR2: KGHSH, LQKENI. CDR3 nucleotide sequence: TGTGCCAGCTCTCCGGAGCAGGACTCCTACGAGCAGTACTTC. Protein: CASSPEQDSYEQYF.

J is TRBJ2-7 and V is TRBV6-1; TRBD1 matches at 8 bases. The J segment lost 5 bases and the V segment lost 7 bases, leaving 10 bases of the junction unmatched. This CDR3 has 14 residues. The germline gives CDR1 MNHNS, CDR2 SASEGT. CDR3 in DNA: TGTGCCAGCACCCGGGACAGGAGACTACACGAGCAGTACTTC. Protein: CASTRDRRLHEQYF.

The chain recombines TRBV20-1 with TRBJ1-6; D uncertain. CDR3 length: 15 amino acids. The germline V gene has CDR1 DFQATT and CDR2 SNEGSKA (reference sequence). Trimming removed 2 bases at V and 5 bases at J, with 13 bases between. This chain's CDR3 is CSARSGGSNNSPLHF. CDR3 bases: TGCAGTGCTAGATCGGGCGGAAGTAATAATTCACCCCTCCACTTT.

Only a few counts were recorded for this clonotype. The V call is TRBV7-3, the J call TRBJ2-7, with 9 positions matching TRBD2. CDR3 length: 14 residues. V shed 2 bases, J shed 5 bases, and the junction held 4 bases outside the gene matches. CDR1 and CDR2 (germline): SGHTA, FQGTGA. For the CDR3, the DNA is TGTGCCAGCAGCTTAGGGACTAGCAACGACGAGCAGTACTTC. It encodes CASSLGTSNDEQYF.

This rearrangement joins TRBV28 to TRBJ1-5; D call uncertain. V gave up 5 bases and J gave up 8 bases, with 7 bases separating them. Germline CDR1 is MDHEN and CDR2 is SYDVKM. The CDR3 is 11 residues long. The CDR3 here is CASSTEKPQHF. As DNA, the CDR3 is TGTGCCAGCAGTACCGAGAAGCCCCAGCATTTT.

This sequence joins TRBV2 and TRBJ1-5, with D unclear. Germline CDR1 reads SNHLY; CDR2 reads FYNNEI. The CDR3 extends over 14 amino acids. Between the trimmed V and J ends, which lost 7 bases and 3 bases, there was a span of 13 bases. CDR3 nucleotide sequence: TGTGCCAGCACCCCGGACGGATTCAATCAGCCCCAGCATTTT. The encoded protein is CASTPDGFNQPQHF.

This clonotype appeared many times. The V and J genes are TRBV20-1 and TRBJ1-6; the D is unclear. The V and J ends lost 5 bases and 9 bases respectively, with 14 bases between them. The CDR3 covers 13 residues. Germline V gene lookup returns CDR1 DFQATT and CDR2 SNEGSKA (reference sequence). CDR3 loop: CSAPIRAGSPLHF. CDR3 DNA: TGCAGTGCTCCCATAAGAGCAGGTTCACCCCTCCACTTT.

This chain connects TRBV5-4 to TRBJ2-6; no reliable D call. The V end was cut by 2 bases, the J end by 0 bases, with 9 bases between. The CDR3 sequence is 16 residues long. Germline CDR1 and CDR2: SGHNT and YYREEE (reference sequence). The CDR3, as DNA: TGTGCCAGCAGCTTCGGTTACCCCTCTGGGGCCAACGTCCTGACTTTC. Its protein is CASSFGYPSGANVLTF.